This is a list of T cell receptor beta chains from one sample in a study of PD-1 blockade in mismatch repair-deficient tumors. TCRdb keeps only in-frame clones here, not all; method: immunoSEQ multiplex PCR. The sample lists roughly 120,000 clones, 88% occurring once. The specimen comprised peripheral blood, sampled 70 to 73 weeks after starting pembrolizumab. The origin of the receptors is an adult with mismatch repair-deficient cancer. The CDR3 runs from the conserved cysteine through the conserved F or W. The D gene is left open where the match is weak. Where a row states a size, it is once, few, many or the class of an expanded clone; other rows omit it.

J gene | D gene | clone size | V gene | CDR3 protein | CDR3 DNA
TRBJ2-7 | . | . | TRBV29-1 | CSVPQGSGEQYF | TGCAGCGTTCCTCAGGGGTCCGGCGAGCAGTACTTC
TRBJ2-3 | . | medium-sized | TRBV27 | CATGHFTDTQYF | TGTGCCACCGGACACTTCACAGATACGCAGTATTTT
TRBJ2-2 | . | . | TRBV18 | CASSPTDGYTGELFF | TGTGCCAGCTCACCAACGGACGGTTACACCGGGGAGCTGTTTTTT
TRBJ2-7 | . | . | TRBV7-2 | CASSLVRYEQYF | TGTGCCAGCAGCTTAGTACGTTACGAGCAGTACTTC
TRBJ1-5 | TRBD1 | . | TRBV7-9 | CASSLGDRGTQHF | TGTGCCAGCAGCTTAGGCGACAGGGGGACCCAGCATTTT
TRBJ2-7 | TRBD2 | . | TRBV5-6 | CASSLGPSGTYEQYF | TGTGCCAGCAGCTTGGGCCCTAGCGGTACCTACGAGCAGTACTTC
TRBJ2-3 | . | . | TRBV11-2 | CASSDSLTQYF | TGTGCCAGCAGCGATAGCCTTACGCAGTATTTT
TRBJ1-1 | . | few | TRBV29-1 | CSVFVGGRTEAFF | TGCAGCGTTTTCGTCGGGGGGCGAACTGAAGCTTTCTTT
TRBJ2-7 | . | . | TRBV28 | CASSLGGREQYF | TGTGCCAGCAGTTTGGGGGGGCGCGAGCAGTACTTC
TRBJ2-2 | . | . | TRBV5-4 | CASSSRPGTPTGELFF | TGTGCCAGCAGCTCCCGTCCCGGGACACCCACCGGGGAGCTGTTTTTT
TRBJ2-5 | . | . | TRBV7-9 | CASRKEEQTQETQYF | TGTGCCAGCAGGAAAGAGGAACAGACCCAAGAGACCCAGTACTTC
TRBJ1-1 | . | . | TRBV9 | CASSVGLGNTEAFF | TGTGCCAGCAGCGTAGGTTTGGGAAACACTGAAGCTTTCTTT
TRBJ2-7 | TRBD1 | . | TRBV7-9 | CASSLVGTGEEQYF | TGTGCCAGCAGCTTAGTGGGGACAGGGGAAGAGCAGTACTTC
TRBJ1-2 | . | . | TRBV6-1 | CASRLLFAAGYTF | TGTGCCAGCAGGCTCCTATTTGCTGCTGGCTACACCTTC
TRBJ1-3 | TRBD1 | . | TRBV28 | CASRGTGPIYF | TGTGCCAGCAGGGGGACAGGGCCCATATATTTT
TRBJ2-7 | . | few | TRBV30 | CAWSRRMDEQYF | TGTGCCTGGAGTCGGAGGATGGACGAGCAGTACTTC
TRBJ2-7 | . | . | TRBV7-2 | CASSPRPLSSYEQYF | TGTGCCAGCAGCCCGCGCCCCCTAAGCTCCTACGAGCAGTACTTC
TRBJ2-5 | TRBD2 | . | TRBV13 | CASSAGTSGYPVIQYF | TGTGCCAGCAGCGCCGGGACTAGCGGGTACCCAGTGATCCAGTACTTC
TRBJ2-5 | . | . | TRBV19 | CASTPSRGLGETQYF | TGTGCCAGTACCCCCTCTCGGGGGTTGGGGGAGACCCAGTACTTC
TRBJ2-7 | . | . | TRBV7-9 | CASSLGGVYEQYF | TGTGCCAGCAGCTTGGGGGGTGTCTACGAGCAGTACTTC
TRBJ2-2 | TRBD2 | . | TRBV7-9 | CASSPKALAGPSTGELFF | TGTGCCAGCAGCCCCAAGGCACTAGCGGGACCCAGCACCGGGGAGCTGTTTTTT
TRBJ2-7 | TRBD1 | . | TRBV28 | CASSLGTGPYEQYF | TGTGCCAGCAGTTTAGGGACAGGGCCATACGAGCAGTACTTC
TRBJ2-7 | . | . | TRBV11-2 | CASRPLAPGDEQYF | TGTGCCAGCAGGCCCCTGGCCCCCGGGGACGAGCAGTACTTC
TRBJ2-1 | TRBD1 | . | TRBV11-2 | CASSAGWDRGYNEQFF | TGTGCCAGCAGCGCCGGATGGGACAGGGGCTACAATGAGCAGTTCTTC
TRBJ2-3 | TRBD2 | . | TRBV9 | CASSVSGRPAQDTQYF | TGTGCCAGCAGCGTTAGCGGGAGGCCAGCACAAGATACGCAGTATTTT
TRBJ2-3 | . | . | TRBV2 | CASSGRDGRTRTDTQYF | TGTGCCAGCAGCGGTCGGGACGGGAGAACCCGCACAGATACGCAGTATTTT